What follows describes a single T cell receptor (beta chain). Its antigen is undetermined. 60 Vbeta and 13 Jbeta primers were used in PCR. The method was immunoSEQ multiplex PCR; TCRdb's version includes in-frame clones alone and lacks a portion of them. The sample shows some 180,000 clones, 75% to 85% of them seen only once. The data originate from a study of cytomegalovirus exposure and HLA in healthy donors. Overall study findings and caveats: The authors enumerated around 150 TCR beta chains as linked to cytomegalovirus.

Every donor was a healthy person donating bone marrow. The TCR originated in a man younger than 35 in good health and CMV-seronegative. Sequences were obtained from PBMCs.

The CDR3 region is CATSLGVSDTEAFF. The CDR3 DNA reads TGTGCCACCAGCCTAGGTGTTAGCGACACTGAAGCTTTCTTT. The chain recombines TRBV15 with TRBJ1-1; the D is unclear. The CDR3 consists of 14 residues. Germline assignment: CDR1 LNHNV and CDR2 YYDKDF (reference sequence). V lost 5 bases, J lost 3 bases, and 13 bases lay in between. Full variable domain (rest looked up from reference TRBV15 and TRBJ1-1): DAMVIQNPRYQVTQFGKPVTLSCSQTLNHNVMYWYQQKSSQAPKLLFHYYDKDFNNEADTPDNFQSRRPNTSFCFLDIRSPGLGDTAMYLCATSLGVSDTEAFFGQGTRLTVV.